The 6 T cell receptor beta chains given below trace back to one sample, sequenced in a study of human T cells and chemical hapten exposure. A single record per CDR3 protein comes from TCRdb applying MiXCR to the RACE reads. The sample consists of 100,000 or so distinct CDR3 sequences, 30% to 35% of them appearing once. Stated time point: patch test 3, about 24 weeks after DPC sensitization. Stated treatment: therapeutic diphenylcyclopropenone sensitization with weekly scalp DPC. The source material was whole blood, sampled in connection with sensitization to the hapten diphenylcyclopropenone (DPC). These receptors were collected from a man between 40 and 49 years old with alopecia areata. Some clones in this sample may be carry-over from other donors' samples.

The CDR3 loop reads CASSRGQGSYEQYF. DNA for the CDR3: TGTGCCAGCAGCCGGGGACAGGGATCCTACGAGCAGTACTTC. This chain joins TRBV11-1 and TRBJ2-7; TRBD1 aligns across 9 bases. V dropped 5 bases and J dropped 1; count of bases not matched to a gene: 3. This CDR3 region has 14 residues. Germline V gene data show CDR1 as SGHAT and CDR2 as FQDESV (reference sequence). Using reference TRBV11-1 and TRBJ2-7 for the parts outside the CDR3, the full variable domain is EAEVAQSPRYKITEKSQAVAFWCDPISGHATLYWYRQILGQGPELLVQFQDESVVDDSQLPKDRFSAERLKGVDSTLKIQPAELGDSAMYLCASSRGQGSYEQYFGPGTRLTVT.

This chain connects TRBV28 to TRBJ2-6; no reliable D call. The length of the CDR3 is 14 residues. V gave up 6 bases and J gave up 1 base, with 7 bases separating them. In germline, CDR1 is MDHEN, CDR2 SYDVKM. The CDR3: CASSQISGANVLTF. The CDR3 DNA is TGTGCCAGCAGCCAAATATCTGGGGCCAACGTCCTGACTTTC.

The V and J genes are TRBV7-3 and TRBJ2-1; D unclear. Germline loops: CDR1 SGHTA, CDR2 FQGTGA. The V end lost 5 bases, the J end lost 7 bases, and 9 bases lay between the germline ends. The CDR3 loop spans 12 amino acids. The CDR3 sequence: CASSLNGNEQFF. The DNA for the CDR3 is TGTGCCAGCAGCCTTAACGGGAATGAGCAGTTCTTC.

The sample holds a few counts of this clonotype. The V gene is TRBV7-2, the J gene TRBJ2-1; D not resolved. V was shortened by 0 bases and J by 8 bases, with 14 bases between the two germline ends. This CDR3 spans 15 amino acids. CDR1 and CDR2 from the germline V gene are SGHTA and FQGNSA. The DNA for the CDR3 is TGTGCCAGCAGCTTAGCCCAACCGTTAGTCCATGAGCAGTTCTTC. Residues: CASSLAQPLVHEQFF.

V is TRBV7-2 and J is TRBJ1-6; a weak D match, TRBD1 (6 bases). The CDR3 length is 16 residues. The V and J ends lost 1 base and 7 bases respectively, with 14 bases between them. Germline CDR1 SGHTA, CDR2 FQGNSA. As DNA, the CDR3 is TGTGCCAGCAGCTTAGGCGGAACAGGGCGAAATTCACCCCTCCACTTT. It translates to CASSLGGTGRNSPLHF.

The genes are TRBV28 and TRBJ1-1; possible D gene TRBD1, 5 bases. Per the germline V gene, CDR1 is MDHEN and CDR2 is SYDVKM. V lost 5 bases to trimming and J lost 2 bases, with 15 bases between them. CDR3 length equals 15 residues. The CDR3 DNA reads TGTGCCAGCAGTCTGCACGGGGGAAGTAACACTGAAGCTTTCTTT. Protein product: CASSLHGGSNTEAFF.